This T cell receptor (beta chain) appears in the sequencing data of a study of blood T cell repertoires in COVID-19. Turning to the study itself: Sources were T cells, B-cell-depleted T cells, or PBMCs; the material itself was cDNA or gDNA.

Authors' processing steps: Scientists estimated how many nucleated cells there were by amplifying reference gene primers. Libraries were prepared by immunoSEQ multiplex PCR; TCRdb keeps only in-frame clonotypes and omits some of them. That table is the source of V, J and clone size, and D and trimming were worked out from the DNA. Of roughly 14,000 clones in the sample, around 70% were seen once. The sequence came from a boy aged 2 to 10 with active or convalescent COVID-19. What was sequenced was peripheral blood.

The CDR3 region is CASSSGNNSPLHF. For the CDR3, the DNA is TGTGCCAGCAGCTCAGGGAATAATTCACCCCTCCACTTT. The rearrangement uses TRBV12-3 or TRBV12-4 and TRBJ1-6; D may be TRBD1 (5 bases). The V end lost 6 bases, the J end lost 5 bases, and 8 bases lay between the germline ends. CDR3 length equals 13 residues.